The rows below give T cell receptor beta chains drawn from one sample of a study of cytomegalovirus exposure and HLA in healthy donors. Assay used: immunoSEQ multiplex PCR; TCRdb lists only in-frame clones, some missing. The data show 110,000 to 150,000 clones, 80% to 90% seen once. The sequencing sample was made of PBMCs. Receptors originate from a woman in her 40s in good health and CMV-seropositive. CDR3s include the opening cysteine and the closing phenylalanine or tryptophan. The D gene is left open where the match is weak. Rows may omit the clone size; those that give it use once, few, many or a size class.

j_call d_call v_call clone_size cdr3_aa cdr3_nt
TRBJ1-1 TRBD1 TRBV5-1 few CASSLTGGEMNTEAFF TGCGCCAGCAGCTTGACAGGGGGAGAGATGAACACTGAAGCTTTCTTT
TRBJ1-6 . TRBV7-2 . CASSSTGSTNSPLHF TGTGCCAGCAGCTCAACAGGGTCCACCAATTCACCCCTCCACTTT
TRBJ1-5 . TRBV28 . CASSLGQGGQPQHF TGTGCCAGCAGTTTAGGTCAGGGAGGTCAGCCCCAGCATTTT
TRBJ2-1 . TRBV28 . CASTSLKRSSYNEQFF TGTGCCAGCACCTCCCTCAAGCGGAGCTCCTACAATGAGCAGTTCTTC
TRBJ1-2 TRBD1 TRBV7-3 . CASSLDRGYGYTF TGTGCCAGCAGCTTAGACAGGGGCTATGGCTACACCTTC
TRBJ2-5 TRBD1 TRBV28 . CASSEGQGETQYF TGTGCCAGCAGTGAGGGACAGGGAGAGACCCAGTACTTC
TRBJ1-5 . TRBV4-1 . CASSHLGQGSNQPQHF TGCGCCAGCAGCCACTTGGGGCAGGGTAGCAATCAGCCCCAGCATTTT
TRBJ1-2 TRBD1 TRBV4-1 . CASSLGTGRENYGYTF TGCGCCAGCAGCCTGGGGACAGGGCGAGAAAACTATGGCTACACCTTC
TRBJ1-4 TRBD1 TRBV2 . CASNQERDRDDEKLFF TGTGCCAGCAACCAAGAAAGGGACAGGGACGATGAAAAACTGTTTTTT
TRBJ1-1 . TRBV4-3 few CASSQPGRRDTEAFF TGCGCCAGCAGCCAACCCGGCCGGCGGGACACTGAAGCTTTCTTT
TRBJ1-3 TRBD1 TRBV9 . CASSTPGQGGKNTIYF TGTGCCAGCAGCACCCCCGGACAGGGCGGGAAAAACACCATATATTTT
TRBJ2-5 TRBD1 TRBV4-1 . CASSQDWGQGEETQYF TGCGCCAGCAGCCAAGATTGGGGACAGGGAGAAGAGACCCAGTACTTC
TRBJ2-5 . TRBV4-3 . CASSQGQQETQYF TGCGCCAGCAGCCAAGGACAGCAAGAGACCCAGTACTTC
TRBJ2-1 . TRBV7-9 . CASSLGRGQFF TGTGCCAGCAGCTTAGGCCGCGGGCAGTTCTTC
TRBJ2-5 TRBD2 TRBV6-1 . CASSSEAGTETQYF TGTGCCAGCAGTTCGGAAGCGGGAACAGAGACCCAGTACTTC
TRBJ1-5 TRBD1 TRBV6-5 . CASSGQGNSNQPQHF TGTGCCAGCAGTGGACAGGGAAATAGCAATCAGCCCCAGCATTTT
TRBJ2-7 . TRBV5-1 . CASSLTGDSYEQYF TGCGCCAGCAGCCTTACCGGGGACTCCTACGAGCAGTACTTC
TRBJ1-1 . TRBV21-1 . CASSTLFDRGLNTEAFF TGTGCCAGCAGCACTCTTTTTGACAGGGGGCTCAACACTGAAGCTTTCTTT
TRBJ2-1 TRBD1 TRBV7-3 . CASSLTGTGGDEQFF TGTGCCAGCAGCTTAACCGGGACAGGGGGGGATGAGCAGTTCTTC
TRBJ2-7 TRBD1 TRBV5-4 . CASSWDSSYEQYF TGTGCCAGCAGCTGGGACAGCTCCTACGAGCAGTACTTC
TRBJ1-2 TRBD1 TRBV28 . CASSQGGAGYGYTF TGTGCCAGTAGCCAAGGGGGCGCTGGGTATGGCTACACCTTC
TRBJ2-3 . TRBV19 . CASNKEGVTGVRVDTQYF TGTGCCAGTAACAAGGAAGGAGTAACGGGAGTAAGAGTGGATACGCAGTATTTT
TRBJ2-5 . TRBV6-6 . CASMRGMGETQYF TGTGCCAGCATGAGAGGGATGGGAGAGACCCAGTACTTC
TRBJ2-7 TRBD1 TRBV25-1 . CASSDVGTGLYEQYF TGTGCCAGCAGTGATGTAGGGACAGGGTTATACGAGCAGTACTTC
TRBJ2-7 . TRBV27 . CASSMSVGEEQYF TGTGCCAGCAGTATGTCGGTAGGGGAAGAGCAGTACTTC
TRBJ1-1 . TRBV7-2 once CASSSDGRGNTEAFF TGTGCCAGCAGCTCCGACGGCAGGGGAAACACTGAAGCTTTCTTT
TRBJ2-4 . TRBV9 . CASSVTGDKNIQYF TGTGCCAGCAGCGTAACGGGGGACAAAAACATTCAGTACTTC
TRBJ1-2 TRBD1 TRBV28 once CASSTGQGGYGYTF TGTGCCAGCAGTACCGGACAGGGCGGCTATGGCTACACCTTC
TRBJ1-2 . TRBV28 . CASSRGAWDGYTF TGTGCCAGCAGTCGCGGGGCGTGGGATGGCTACACCTTC
TRBJ2-2 . TRBV7-9 . CASRGPANTGELFF TGTGCCAGCAGGGGGCCCGCGAACACCGGGGAGCTGTTTTTT
TRBJ2-4 TRBD1 TRBV29-1 . CSVGQGPPNLAKNIQYF TGCAGCGTTGGACAGGGGCCGCCAAATTTAGCCAAAAACATTCAGTACTTC
TRBJ2-6 . TRBV10-3 once CAIRTGTTGANVLTF TGTGCCATCAGAACCGGGACAACTGGGGCCAACGTCCTGACTTTC
TRBJ2-5 TRBD1 TRBV6-1 . CASSDEGTGPYQETQYF TGTGCCAGCAGTGATGAGGGGACAGGACCGTACCAAGAGACCCAGTACTTC
TRBJ2-1 TRBD2 TRBV28 . CASSLAGGPYEQFF TGTGCCAGCAGTTTGGCGGGAGGGCCCTATGAGCAGTTCTTC
TRBJ1-3 . TRBV14 . CASSQARGPGNTIYF TGTGCCAGCAGCCAAGCCAGGGGACCTGGAAACACCATATATTTT
TRBJ1-4 TRBD1 TRBV7-8 once CASSPGTGGAAIEKLFF TGTGCCAGCAGCCCCGGGACAGGGGGCGCAGCTATTGAAAAACTGTTTTTT
TRBJ2-7 TRBD1 TRBV20-1 . CSARRGQEKYF TGCAGTGCTAGGAGGGGACAGGAAAAGTACTTC
TRBJ2-7 TRBD2 TRBV28 . CASSLFMGEGLSYEQYF TGTGCCAGCAGTTTATTTATGGGGGAGGGCCTCTCCTACGAGCAGTACTTC
TRBJ1-6 . TRBV30 . CAWTALGGSSPLHF TGTGCCTGGACCGCCCTTGGGGGGTCTTCACCCCTCCACTTT
TRBJ2-5 . TRBV4-1 . CASSQVEARETQYF TGCGCCAGCAGCCAAGTGGAAGCGCGAGAGACCCAGTACTTC
TRBJ2-7 . TRBV7-2 . CASSFFTSLGAYEQYF TGTGCCAGCAGCTTTTTCACCTCCCTTGGGGCTTACGAGCAGTACTTC